These 4 T cell receptor beta chains came from one sample sequenced in a study of shared clonotypes between healthy human individuals. Clones were read by immunoSEQ multiplex PCR, and TCRdb kept only the in-frame ones, dropping some. Of about 1 million clones listed, around 74% are singletons. Sequencing was performed on memory CD4+ T cells sorted from blood. Specified subset: CD45RA-negative fraction. These receptors came from a man aged 18 to 29 in good health.

The CDR3 DNA follows: TGTGCCAGCTCACCATCTCAGGGAACACTGGCTGAGCAGTACTTC. Amino acid sequence: CASSPSQGTLAEQYF. This chain connects TRBV18 to TRBJ2-7, with D maybe TRBD1 (5 bases). There are 15 residues in the CDR3. Per the germline V gene, CDR1 is KGHSH and CDR2 is LQKENI. V dropped 2 bases and J dropped 7 bases, with 18 bases sitting between them.

The rearrangement joins TRBV7-2 to TRBJ1-2, with a possible D match to TRBD1 (5 bases). Germline CDR1 and CDR2: SGHTA and FQGNSA. This CDR3 has 13 amino acids. Trimming shortened V by 5 bases and J by 7 bases, and 14 bases separated the two germline ends. CDR3 coding DNA: TGTGCCAGCAGCCCGCAGGGAGCTGTTGGCTACACCTTC. Its protein product is CASSPQGAVGYTF.

V usage is TRBV27 and J usage is TRBJ1-6; 11 positions agree with TRBD1. Looked up from germline, CDR1 is MNHEY and CDR2 is SMNVEV (reference sequence). With V trimmed by 6 bases and J by 5 bases, 9 bases remained unmatched. The CDR3 is 17 amino acids. The CDR3 DNA reads as TGTGCCAGCAGCCGAGGGACAGGGGGAACAGATAATTCACCCCTCCACTTT. This encodes CASSRGTGGTDNSPLHF.

The chain carries TRBV5-1 and TRBJ2-3, with 7 bases that match TRBD2. Per the germline V gene, CDR1 is SGHRS and CDR2 is YFSETQ. V lost 4 bases to trimming and J lost 4 bases; unmatched junction nucleotides: 9. The CDR3 loop spans 15 amino acids. As DNA, the CDR3 is TGCGCCAGCAGCCCCCCTGTTGGGAGGGCAGATACGCAGTATTTT. Its translation is CASSPPVGRADTQYF.